These T cell receptor beta chains were read from a single sample in a study of blood T cell repertoires in COVID-19. TCRdb keeps only in-frame clones here, not all; method: immunoSEQ multiplex PCR. The data contain roughly 86,000 clones, approximately 83% of them singletons. The source material was peripheral blood. Receptor source: a woman between 65 and 79 years old with acute or convalescent COVID-19. Each CDR3 is given with its conserved first and last residue.

J gene	V gene	CDR3 protein
TRBJ1-5	TRBV12-5	CASGPDRGNQPQHF
TRBJ2-7	TRBV7-9	CASSLGVGGQKAYEQYF
TRBJ2-2	TRBV4-1	CASSQPTSGGRKNTGELFF
TRBJ1-1	TRBV29-1	CSVDELNTEAFF
TRBJ2-5	TRBV18	CASSPPGQGSETQYF
TRBJ1-6	TRBV12-3/TRBV12-4	CASIKTGYSPLHF
TRBJ1-2	TRBV6-5	CASSQSGGWSGYTF
TRBJ1-5	TRBV18	CASSPDQGYNQPQHF
TRBJ2-5	TRBV5-5	CASSLWTSGVMKTQYF
TRBJ1-4	TRBV30	CACRTQGANEKLFF
TRBJ1-1	TRBV6-5	CASQPGGSNTEAFF
TRBJ2-3	TRBV7-8	CASSAYRTGRYTSSTDTQYF
TRBJ2-7	TRBV18	CASSPGTASYEQYF
TRBJ1-5	TRBV28	CASSNSDFNQPQHF
TRBJ1-1	TRBV6-6	CASSRVDRGREAFF
TRBJ2-5	TRBV15	CATRRSTGVEETQYF
TRBJ2-7	TRBV3-1/TRBV3-2	CASSQVGDRGSHEQYF
TRBJ1-1	TRBV2	CASILGQGNTEAFF
TRBJ1-1	TRBV7-2	CASSLRGRGVTEAFF
TRBJ2-7	TRBV10-1	CASSLDPSSYEQYF
TRBJ2-3	TRBV19	CASSIIFGGRGDTQYF
TRBJ2-3	TRBV18	CASSPKTGADTQYF
TRBJ2-1	TRBV6-5	CASRSRGDLYNEQFF
TRBJ2-1	TRBV5-1	CASSQYHESGDNEQFF
TRBJ1-6	TRBV14	CASSQWPGDSPLHF
TRBJ1-2	TRBV5-1	CASSPDGRKEGYTF
TRBJ2-7	TRBV5-1	CASSALESSYEQYF
TRBJ1-1	TRBV5-1	CASSFSTGNTEAFF
TRBJ1-4	TRBV5-1	CASSLVGSGDEKLFF
TRBJ2-5	TRBV5-4	CASSTMGGEPETQYF
TRBJ2-5	TRBV3-1/TRBV3-2	CASSLRQGQETQYF
TRBJ1-1	TRBV2	CASSGQGGAEAFF
TRBJ2-5	TRBV3-1/TRBV3-2	CASGAGETQYF
TRBJ2-7	TRBV6-5	CARQDYEQYF
TRBJ1-2	TRBV9	CASTKGGTGANYGYTF
TRBJ1-1	TRBV27	CASSFISLADRGNTEAFF
TRBJ1-5	TRBV6-2/TRBV6-3	CASSTGQGPNQPQHF
TRBJ1-2	TRBV27	CASSSSPDIHNYGYTF
TRBJ1-1	TRBV10-2	CASSGTGREAFF
TRBJ1-2	TRBV6-5	CASSSQGIYGYTF
TRBJ2-7	TRBV3-1/TRBV3-2	CASSQKGSVRGEQYF
TRBJ1-2	TRBV28	CASSSLTGFYGYTF